What follows are 9 T cell receptor beta chains derived from one specimen sequenced in a study of spatial heterogeneity in lung cancer. Findings of the study overall: It was found that expanded intratumoral alpha and beta TCR counts tracked tumor mutation counts.

Time point reported: sample taken at primary tumor resection. Antigen specificity for these receptors is unknown. TCRdb re-called the 5' RACE reads through MiXCR, storing one row per CDR3 protein. The table records 2,500 to 3,500 distinct CDR3 sequences, roughly 12% of them present only once. This specimen consisted of lung tumor tissue, obtained at surgery. The receptors originated from a male donor with early-stage non-small cell lung cancer.

Within the sample, this clonotype is medium-sized. The chain is built from TRBV7-2 and TRBJ1-1; weak D call: TRBD1 (5 bases). Trimming stripped 5 bases from V and 1 base from J, with 17 bases between. Germline V gives CDR1 SGHTA, CDR2 FQGNSA. This CDR3 is built from 16 residues. As DNA, the CDR3 is TGTGCCAGCAGCCCATATTCCGGACAAACGAACACTGAAGCTTTCTTT. Translated, it gives CASSPYSGQTNTEAFF. The full variable domain, with the rest looked up from reference TRBV7-2 and TRBJ1-1, is GAGVSQSPSNKVTEKGKDVELRCDPISGHTALYWYRQSLGQGLEFLIYFQGNSAPDKSGLPSDRFSAERTGGSVSTLTIQRTQQEDSAVYLCASSPYSGQTNTEAFFGQGTRLTVV.

This clonotype is medium-sized. This chain joins TRBV12-3 or TRBV12-4 and TRBJ2-1; either TRBD1 or TRBD2 may fit D (5 bases each). Trimming stripped 6 bases from V and 6 bases from J, with 18 bases between. The CDR3 extends over 15 amino acids. The CDR3, as DNA: TGTGCCAGCAGATCCGGGGCCACACCCCGCAATGAGCAGTTCTTC. This translates into CASRSGATPRNEQFF.

This clonotype turned up a few times. The chain has TRBV7-2 and TRBJ2-7, with 9 bases identical to TRBD2. Trimming at V came to 2 bases and at J to 2 bases, leaving 7 bases not matched to a gene. The V gene's germline CDR1 is SGHTA and CDR2 FQGNSA. The CDR3 contains 16 residues. The DNA of the CDR3 is TGTGCCAGCAGCTTATGGCCCGGCGGGGGGGCCTACGAGCAGTACTTC. Translating it yields CASSLWPGGGAYEQYF.

In this sample, this clonotype is medium-sized. The gene calls are TRBV6-1 and TRBJ1-5; 12 bases align to TRBD1. CDR1 and CDR2 (germline): MNHNS, SASEGT. This CDR3 contains 20 residues. V shed 0 bases and J 0 bases; nucleotides not matched to a gene: 9. The CDR3 here is CASSEASGDRGLFSNQPQHF. In nucleotides, the CDR3 is TGTGCCAGCAGTGAAGCTAGTGGGGACAGGGGGCTTTTTAGCAATCAGCCCCAGCATTTT.

This clonotype is medium-sized by share. The chain carries TRBV29-1 and TRBJ1-4, with 9 bases aligning to TRBD1. V was pared by 7 bases and J by 8 bases, with 8 bases of the junction left unmatched. This CDR3 has 13 residues. From germline, CDR1 is SQVTM and CDR2 ANQGSEA. Here the CDR3 DNA reads TGCAGCGCCGGACAGGGGATTGGCGAAAAACTGTTTTTT. It is translated as CSAGQGIGEKLFF. The full variable domain, in which reference TRBV29-1 and TRBJ1-4 provide the parts outside the CDR3, is SAVISQKPSRDICQRGTSLTIQCQVDSQVTMMFWYRQQPGQSLTLIATANQGSEATYESGFVIDKFPISRPNLTFSTLTVSNMSPEDSSIYLCSAGQGIGEKLFFGSGTQLSVL.

This clonotype came up a few times. CDR3 DNA: TGTGCCAGCAGTTCGAACACCGGGGAGCTGTTTTTT. Translation gives CASSSNTGELFF. V gene TRBV6-2 or TRBV6-3 combines with J gene TRBJ2-2, with unresolved D. V lost 4 bases and J lost 0, with 0 bases in between. The CDR3 is 12 residues long. Germline CDR1 MNHEY, CDR2 SVGEGT.

This clonotype is large (0.1 to 1%). The chain recombines TRBV9 with TRBJ1-5; D is unresolved. The CDR3 spans 17 residues. CDR1 SGDLS and CDR2 YYNGEE come from the germline V gene. Deletions cut 0 bases from V and 1 base from J, with 14 bases between. The CDR3 is CASSVDSGLDSNQPQHF. The CDR3 nucleotides read TGTGCCAGCAGCGTAGATTCAGGACTAGACAGCAATCAGCCCCAGCATTTT.

The sample holds a few counts of this clonotype. The rearrangement uses TRBV11-2 and TRBJ2-5; D assignment may be TRBD1 or TRBD2 (5 bases each). The CDR3 runs 16 residues. The germline CDR1 and CDR2 sequences are SGHAT and FQNNGV. The ends were cut back, 3 bases at V and 2 bases at J, with 16 bases in the middle. The DNA for the CDR3 is TGTGCCAGCAGCTTTTGGGGGAACTTAAGACAAGAGACCCAGTACTTC. As protein: CASSFWGNLRQETQYF.

This clonotype is medium-sized in the sample. This chain uses TRBV27 with TRBJ2-2; D gene uncertain. There are 15 residues in the CDR3. The V end lost 10 bases, the J end lost 8 bases, and 23 bases lay between the germline ends. Per germline, CDR1 MNHEY and CDR2 SMNVEV (reference sequence). In nucleotides, the CDR3 is TGTGCCACCTCTCAGCCCCTGGGCCTAATGGGGGAGCTGTTTTTT. Its protein product is CATSQPLGLMGELFF.